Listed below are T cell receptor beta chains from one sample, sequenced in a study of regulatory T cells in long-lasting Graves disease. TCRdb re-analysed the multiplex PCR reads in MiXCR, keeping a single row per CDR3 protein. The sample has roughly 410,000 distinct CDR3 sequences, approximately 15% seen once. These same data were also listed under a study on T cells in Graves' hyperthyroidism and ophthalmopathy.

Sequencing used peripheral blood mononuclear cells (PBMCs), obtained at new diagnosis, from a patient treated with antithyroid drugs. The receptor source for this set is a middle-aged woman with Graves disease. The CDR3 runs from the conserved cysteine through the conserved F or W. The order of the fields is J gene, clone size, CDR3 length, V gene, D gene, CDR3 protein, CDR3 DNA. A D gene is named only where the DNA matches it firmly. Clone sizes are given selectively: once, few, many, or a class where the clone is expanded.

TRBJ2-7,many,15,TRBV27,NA,CASSYTGGASYEQYF,TGTGCCAGCAGTTACACAGGGGGGGCATCCTACGAGCAGTACTTC
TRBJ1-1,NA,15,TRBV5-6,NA,CASSLYQAQNTEAFF,TGTGCCAGCAGCTTGTATCAGGCCCAGAACACTGAAGCTTTCTTT
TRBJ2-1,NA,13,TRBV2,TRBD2,CGGSGERFSEQFF,TGTGGGGGAAGCGGGGAGCGATTTAGTGAGCAGTTCTTC
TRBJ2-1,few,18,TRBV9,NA,CASSFRNSATHPPHEQFF,TGTGCCAGCAGTTTTAGGAATAGCGCCACCCACCCTCCACATGAGCAGTTCTTC
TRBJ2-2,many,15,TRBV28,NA,CASSNRDWNTGELFF,TGTGCCAGCAGTAACCGGGACTGGAACACCGGGGAGCTGTTTTTT
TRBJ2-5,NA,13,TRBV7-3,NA,CASSSNRGETQYF,TGTGCCAGCAGCTCAAATCGGGGAGAGACCCAGTACTTC
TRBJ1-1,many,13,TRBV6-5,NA,CASSYVQNTEAFF,TGTGCCAGCAGTTACGTACAGAACACTGAAGCTTTCTTT
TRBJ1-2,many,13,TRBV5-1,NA,CASSVDSRDGYTF,TGCGCCAGCAGCGTGGACAGCCGGGATGGCTACACCTTC
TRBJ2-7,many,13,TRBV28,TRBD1,CASSRTGGGEQYF,TGTGCCAGCAGTAGGACAGGGGGCGGCGAGCAGTACTTC
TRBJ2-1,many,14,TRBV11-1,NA,CASSLADDYNEQFF,TGTGCCAGCAGCTTAGCCGATGACTACAATGAGCAGTTCTTC
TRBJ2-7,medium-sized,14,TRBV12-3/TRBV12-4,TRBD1,CASSPTDRIHEQYF,TGTGCCAGCAGTCCCACGGACAGGATCCACGAGCAGTACTTC
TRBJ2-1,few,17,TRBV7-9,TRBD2,CASSPTAGTSGKDEQFF,TGTGCCAGCAGCCCCACCGCCGGGACTAGCGGGAAGGATGAGCAGTTCTTC
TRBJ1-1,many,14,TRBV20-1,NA,CSARRGGLNTEAFF,TGCAGTGCTCGTCGGGGGGGGTTGAACACTGAAGCTTTCTTT
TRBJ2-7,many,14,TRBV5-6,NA,CASSFGDWVYEQYF,TGTGCCAGCAGCTTCGGAGATTGGGTTTACGAGCAGTACTTC
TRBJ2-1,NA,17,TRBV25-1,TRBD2,CASSDPTSASSYNEQFF,TGTGCCAGCAGTGACCCCACTAGCGCAAGCTCCTACAATGAGCAGTTCTTC
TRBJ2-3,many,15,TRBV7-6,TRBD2,CASSSTSGTPDTQYF,TGTGCCAGCAGCTCGACTAGCGGGACCCCAGATACGCAGTATTTT
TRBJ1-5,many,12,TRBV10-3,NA,CAISVGDQPQHF,TGTGCCATCAGTGTGGGCGATCAGCCCCAGCATTTT
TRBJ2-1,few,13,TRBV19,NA,CAITDGRISEQFF,TGTGCCATTACAGATGGGAGAATAAGTGAGCAGTTCTTC
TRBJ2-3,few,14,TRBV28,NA,CASSFVLAPYTQYF,TGTGCCAGCAGTTTCGTGCTAGCCCCTTATACGCAGTATTTT
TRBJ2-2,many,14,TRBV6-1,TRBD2,CASSERGYTGELFF,TGTGCCAGTTCTGAGCGGGGCTACACCGGGGAGCTGTTTTTT
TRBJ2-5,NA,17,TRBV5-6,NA,CASSLEEVISNQETQYF,TGTGCCAGCAGCTTGGAGGAGGTTATTTCCAACCAAGAGACCCAGTACTTC
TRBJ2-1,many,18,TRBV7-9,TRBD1,CASSSNTPGTGTYNEQFF,TGTGCCAGCAGTTCTAACACCCCCGGGACAGGGACTTACAATGAGCAGTTCTTC
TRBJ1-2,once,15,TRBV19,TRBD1,CASSIQDRVDYGYTF,TGTGCCAGTAGTATCCAGGACAGGGTTGACTATGGCTACACCTTC
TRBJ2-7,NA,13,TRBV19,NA,CASSGTGLDEQYF,TGTGCCAGTAGCGGGACAGGACTAGATGAGCAGTACTTC
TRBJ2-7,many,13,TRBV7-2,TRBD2,CASSLPSGDEQYF,TGTGCCAGCAGCTTACCTAGCGGGGACGAGCAGTACTTC
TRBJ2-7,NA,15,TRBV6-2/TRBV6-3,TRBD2,CASRTSGKIPYEQYF,TGTGCCAGCAGAACTAGCGGGAAAATACCCTACGAGCAGTACTTC
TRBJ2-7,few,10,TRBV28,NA,CAICGEEQYF,TGTGCCATCTGCGGGGAAGAGCAGTACTTC
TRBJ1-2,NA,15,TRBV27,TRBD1,CASSSLLGTVKNYTF,TGTGCCAGCAGTTCTCTACTGGGGACAGTAAAGAATTACACCTTC
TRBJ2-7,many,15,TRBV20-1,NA,CSAYRVADLPYEQYF,TGCAGTGCTTACCGGGTAGCGGACCTTCCCTACGAGCAGTACTTC
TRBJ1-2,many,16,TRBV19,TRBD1,CASSRSPGQGSYGYTF,TGTGCCAGTAGTAGATCACCGGGACAGGGGTCCTATGGCTACACCTTC
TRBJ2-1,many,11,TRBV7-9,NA,CASSYWNEQFF,TGTGCCAGCAGCTACTGGAATGAGCAGTTCTTC
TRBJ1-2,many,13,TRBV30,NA,CAWRIQGGYGYTF,TGTGCCTGGAGGATACAGGGAGGCTATGGCTACACCTTC
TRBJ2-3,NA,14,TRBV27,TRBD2,CACSDGRAWDTQYF,TGTGCCTGCTCTGACGGGAGGGCCTGGGATACGCAGTATTTT
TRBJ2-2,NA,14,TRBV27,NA,CASSFLWGSGELFF,TGTGCCAGCAGTTTTCTATGGGGATCCGGGGAGCTGTTTTTT
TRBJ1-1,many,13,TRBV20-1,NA,CSAMDTGNTEAFF,TGCAGTGCCATGGACACAGGGAACACTGAAGCTTTCTTT
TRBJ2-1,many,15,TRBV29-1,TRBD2,CSARGLADSYNEQFF,TGCAGCGCTCGAGGACTAGCGGACTCGTACAATGAGCAGTTCTTC
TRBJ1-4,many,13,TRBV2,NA,CASMLDTYEKLFF,TGTGCCAGCATGTTGGACACATATGAAAAACTGTTTTTT
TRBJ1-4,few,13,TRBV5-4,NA,CASSTRGGEKLFF,TGTGCCAGCAGCACGAGGGGGGGTGAAAAACTGTTTTTT
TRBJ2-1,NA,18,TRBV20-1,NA,CSARSQAGWVTSYSEQFF,TGCAGTGCTAGATCTCAAGCGGGCTGGGTAACCTCCTACAGTGAGCAGTTCTTC
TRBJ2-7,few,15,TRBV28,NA,CASSSIGPRPYEQYF,TGTGCCAGCAGTTCTATTGGGCCTAGGCCCTACGAGCAGTACTTC
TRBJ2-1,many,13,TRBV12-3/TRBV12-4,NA,CASSLKGYNEQFF,TGTGCCAGCAGCCTAAAAGGTTACAATGAGCAGTTCTTC
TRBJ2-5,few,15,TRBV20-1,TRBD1,CSAPFDRAPWETQYF,TGCAGTGCTCCCTTTGACAGGGCCCCCTGGGAGACCCAGTACTTC